What follows are 3 T cell receptor beta chains derived from one specimen sequenced in a study of CD8+ T cells in alopecia areata. cDNA reverse transcribed from extracted RNA served as the sequencing template. Using immunoSEQ multiplex PCR, the repertoire was profiled, and TCRdb retains in-frame clones only, with some absent. The repertoire holds roughly 150,000 clones, with less than 75% as singletons. Sequenced input: CD8+ T cells sorted from blood. These receptors came from a human donor in good health.

This clone was seen just once. The rearrangement uses TRBV9 and TRBJ2-7; possibly TRBD1 for D (5 bases). The CDR3 length is 13 residues. The germline V and J ends were trimmed by 3 bases and 2 bases, with 9 bases remaining between them. Per germline, CDR1 SGDLS and CDR2 YYNGEE. In DNA form, the CDR3 reads TGTGCCAGCAGCGAGGACACAACCTACGAGCAGTACTTC. It is translated as CASSEDTTYEQYF.

This chain connects TRBV25-1 to TRBJ2-1; 7 bases fit TRBD1. Germline loops: CDR1 MGHDK, CDR2 SYGVNS. The V segment lost 7 bases and the J segment 3 bases; nucleotides outside the gene matches: 3. The CDR3 length is 13 residues. The CDR3 bases are TGTGCCAGCACGGCAGGGGGCTACAATGAGCAGTTCTTC. Protein: CASTAGGYNEQFF.

This clone has more than one count but fewer than ten. The V and J genes are TRBV14 and TRBJ2-1, with 7 bases matching TRBD1. Trimming at V came to 3 bases and at J to 9 bases, leaving 8 bases not matched to a gene. Germline V CDR1 and CDR2: SGHDN, FVKESK. The CDR3 length is 14 residues. The CDR3 DNA sequence: TGTGCCAGCAGCCATCGACAGGGATTAGGTGAGCAGTTCTTC. The encoded protein is CASSHRQGLGEQFF.